The 20 T cell receptor beta chains in this list originate from one sample, sequenced in a study of T cell repertoires in aging, cancer and after chemotherapy. Multiplex touch-down PCR with TRB-A/B primers amplified rearranged V-D-J TRB sequences. TCRdb ran MiXCR on the multiplex PCR reads and lists one entry per CDR3 protein. The profile shows some 1,600 distinct CDR3 sequences, over 30% of them singletons. TCR beta rearrangements were amplified from peripheral blood genomic DNA. Sample: blood. All receptors come from a human donor with a solid tumor.

This clonotype was counted a few times. The chain couples TRBV5-1 to TRBJ1-2; 8 bases match TRBD1. This CDR3 is built from 15 residues. Unmatched junction bases numbered 10, after V lost 5 bases and J lost 4 bases. Germline V gene data show CDR1 as SGHRS and CDR2 as YFSETQ. The CDR3 DNA reads as TGCGCCAGCAGTACTGGACAGGGAGGGAGCTATGGCTACACCTTC. This codes for CASSTGQGGSYGYTF.

CDR3 sequence (DNA): TGTGCCAGCAGTCCAGGATGGGACAGGGGTCATGGCTACACCTTC. Translation: CASSPGWDRGHGYTF. The genes are TRBV27 and TRBJ1-2, with TRBD1 matching 10 bases. V shed 5 bases and J 6 bases; nucleotides not matched to a gene: 9. The CDR3 is 15 residues long. The V gene's germline CDR1 is MNHEY and CDR2 SMNVEV (reference sequence).

The rearrangement uses TRBV19 and TRBJ2-7; 8 bases are shared with TRBD1. This CDR3 has 16 amino acids. V dropped 4 bases and J dropped 7; count of bases not matched to a gene: 15. Germline values: CDR1 LNHDA, CDR2 SQIVND (reference sequence). CDR3 loop: CASSRHGQGGRVEQYF. Written as DNA, the CDR3 is TGTGCCAGTAGTAGACATGGACAGGGCGGTCGAGTGGAGCAGTACTTC.

This clonotype is termed medium-sized (0.01 to 0.1%). The rearrangement links TRBV7-6 to TRBJ1-6; weak D call: TRBD1 (5 bases). The CDR3 totals 11 residues. The germline V gene encodes CDR1 SGHVS and CDR2 FNYEAQ. Deletions cut 5 bases from V and 15 bases from J, with 11 bases between. CDR3 residues: CASSIDSILHF. DNA of the CDR3: TGTGCCAGCAGCATCGACAGTATCCTCCACTTT.

The rearrangement uses TRBV19 and TRBJ2-1; tentatively, D is TRBD1 (5 bases). V lost 5 bases and J lost 9, with 14 bases in between. CDR1 is LNHDA, CDR2 SQIVND, per germline (reference sequence). This CDR3 has 13 amino acids. The CDR3 protein is CASSPTELVEQFF. The CDR3 nucleotides are TGTGCCAGTAGTCCGACAGAGCTAGTTGAGCAGTTCTTC.

CDR3 residues: CASSFPDYGYTF. As DNA, the CDR3 is TGTGCCAGCAGTTTCCCGGACTATGGCTACACCTTC. The chain couples TRBV28 to TRBJ1-2; no definite D call. The CDR3 is made up of 12 amino acids. Germline V CDR1 and CDR2: MDHEN, SYDVKM. Trimming stripped 3 bases from V and 3 bases from J, with 5 bases between.

The CDR3 here is CASSPPGTYYEQYF. The DNA for the CDR3 is TGTGCCAGCAGCCCGCCCGGGACATACTACGAGCAGTACTTC. The genes are TRBV7-9 and TRBJ2-7; possibly TRBD1 for D (6 bases). The V end lost 5 bases, the J end lost 3 bases, and 14 bases lay between the germline ends. CDR3 length: 14 amino acids. CDR1 SEHNR and CDR2 FQNEAQ come from the germline V gene (reference sequence).

DNA of the CDR3: TGTGCCAGCAGTTCCTATCTCCTCCAGGGGATGTACACCGGGGAGCTGTTTTTT. It is translated as CASSSYLLQGMYTGELFF. This chain joins TRBV27 and TRBJ2-2; maybe TRBD1 (6 bases). The CDR3 contains 18 residues. Germline CDR1 MNHEY, CDR2 SMNVEV (reference sequence). With 4 bases removed from V and 3 bases from J, the gap between germline ends came to 21 bases.

The rearrangement links TRBV19 to TRBJ1-1; TRBD1 is a possible D gene (5 bases). The V gene lost 3 bases and the J gene lost 2 bases, with 16 bases spanning the gap. The CDR3 length is 16 residues. Per germline, CDR1 LNHDA and CDR2 SQIVND (reference sequence). CDR3 loop: CASSIPGTRDNTEAFF. The CDR3 nucleotides are TGTGCCAGTAGTATCCCCGGGACGAGAGATAACACTGAAGCTTTCTTT.

The sample holds a few counts of this clonotype. The chain combines TRBV7-6 with TRBJ2-7; D call uncertain. CDR3 length equals 14 residues. Trimming stripped 1 base from V and 4 bases from J, with 11 bases between. Germline-derived CDR1 and CDR2 are SGHVS and FNYEAQ. The CDR3 nucleotides are TGTGCCAGCAGCTTAGACGGCAGCCTATACGAGCAGTACTTC. Amino acids: CASSLDGSLYEQYF.

This clonotype showed up just a few times. The CDR3 DNA follows: TGTGCCATCAGTGATATCACGACAGATACGCAGTATTTT. Its translation: CAISDITTDTQYF. This sequence joins TRBV10-3 and TRBJ2-3; no definite D call. CDR1 ENHRY and CDR2 SYGVKD come from the germline V gene. Deletions cut 3 bases from V and 3 bases from J, with 7 bases between. The CDR3 has 13 residues.

V usage is TRBV4-2 and J usage is TRBJ1-2, with 8 bases matching TRBD1. This CDR3 region has 13 residues. V was clipped by 4 bases and J by 7 bases; unmatched bases: 5. CDR1 is LGHNA and CDR2 is YNFKEQ in the germline V gene. CDR3 in DNA: TGTGCCAGCAGCCTAAGGACAGGGTCTGGCTACACCTTC. It translates to CASSLRTGSGYTF.

The J gene is TRBJ2-7, the V gene TRBV6-6; D remains ambiguous. V dropped 0 bases and J dropped 4 bases, with 10 bases sitting between them. CDR1 and CDR2 (germline): MNHNY, SVGAGI (reference sequence). The CDR3 consists of 14 residues. The CDR3 sequence is CASSYSDTTYEQYF. The CDR3 DNA reads as TGTGCCAGCAGTTACTCCGACACAACGTACGAGCAGTACTTC.

The rearrangement links TRBV20-1 to TRBJ1-1, with a tentative D call TRBD1 (6 bases). This CDR3 region has 14 residues. V dropped 6 bases and J dropped 7 bases, with 21 bases sitting between them. Germline CDR1 DFQATT, CDR2 SNEGSKA (reference sequence). The CDR3 protein is CSAPNIGRGIEAFF. For the CDR3, the DNA is TGCAGTGCCCCTAATATAGGGAGGGGGATTGAAGCTTTCTTT.

V gene TRBV20-1 combines with J gene TRBJ2-3; no clear D. CDR3 size: 11 residues. Trimming stripped 5 bases from V and 6 bases from J, with 9 bases between. Germline loops: CDR1 DFQATT, CDR2 SNEGSKA (reference sequence). CDR3 amino acids: CSASGRDTQYF. The CDR3 DNA reads as TGCAGTGCTTCAGGCCGGGATACGCAGTATTTT.

This clonotype was counted a few times. The V gene is TRBV11-2, the J gene TRBJ1-2, with D tentatively TRBD1 (5 bases). Trimming stripped 6 bases from V and 0 bases from J, with 14 bases between. CDR1 is SGHAT and CDR2 is FQNNGV in the germline V gene. This CDR3 region has 15 residues. The CDR3 reads CASRTAGIANYGYTF. The CDR3 coding sequence is TGTGCCAGCAGAACCGCAGGGATAGCTAACTATGGCTACACCTTC.

Of note for this clonotype: The junction departs from germline at one end; a sequencing error may be responsible. V and J are TRBV24-1 and TRBJ2-1, with TRBD2 as a possible D gene (5 bases). Germline V gives CDR1 KGHDR, CDR2 SFDVKD. This CDR3 has 14 residues. The CDR3 spells CATSGRAPYNKQFF. DNA for the CDR3: TGTGCCACCAGTGGGCGGGCCCCGTACAATAAGCAGTTCTTC.

This clonotype has a handful of counts. The chain couples TRBV29-1 to TRBJ2-3; 9 positions agree with TRBD2. The trim removed 7 bases at V and 4 bases at J, leaving 12 bases unmatched. The V gene's germline CDR1 is SQVTM and CDR2 ANQGSEA. This CDR3 has 15 amino acids. The CDR3 DNA is TGCAGCGGCCGAGTAGCGGGAGATTCGGCAGATACGCAGTATTTT. Amino acids: CSGRVAGDSADTQYF.

This clonotype ranks as hyperexpanded (1% or more). This chain connects TRBV30 to TRBJ1-3; TRBD1 is a possible D gene (5 bases). CDR1 is GTSNPN, CDR2 SVGIG, per germline (reference sequence). The CDR3 loop spans 15 amino acids. V was trimmed by 1 base and J by 1 base, leaving 11 bases between them. The DNA for the CDR3 is TGTGCCTGGAGTGGAAGGGGCGCATCTGGAAACACCATATATTTT. This codes for CAWSGRGASGNTIYF.

The count of this clonotype is one. Sequence at one end of the junction differs from germline and may be a read error. The chain has TRBV5-4 and TRBJ2-7, with TRBD2 identical over 7 bases. From germline, CDR1 is SGHNT and CDR2 YYREEE (reference sequence). The CDR3 covers 16 residues. The CDR3 region has the DNA TGCGCCAGCAGCTTGGCCAGCGGGACTTCAACCTACGAGCAGTACTTC. It translates to CASSLASGTSTYEQYF. Full variable domain (missing parts from reference TRBV5-4 and TRBJ2-7): ETGVTQSPTHLIKTRGQQVTLRCSSQSGHNTVSWYQQALGQGPQFIFQYYREEENGRGNFPPRFSGLQFPNYSSELNVNALELDDSALYLCASSLASGTSTYEQYFGPGTRLTVT.